This TCR beta chain stems from a study of shared T cell receptors in the human thymus. Produced via immunoSEQ multiplex PCR; TCRdb's table is partial and in-frame only. Of approximately 760,000 clones listed, over 75% are singletons. The germline CDR1 and CDR2 sequences are MNHEY and SMNVEV (reference sequence). The V and J ends lost 3 bases and 16 bases respectively, with 22 bases between them. This CDR3 spans 14 amino acids. These same records also appear under a second study, on human thymus T cells. That work contributes: During corrective heart surgery, resections were taken, and the thymus tissue came from them. Thymic and blood repertoires appeared to carry a bias in their V and J gene usage. Highly overlapping thymic repertoires among unrelated individuals were reported in related research.

This sequence originates from a girl under three years old with a congenital heart defect. The sequencing sample was made of thymocytes. V is TRBV27 and J is TRBJ2-4; D is unclear. CDR3 in amino acids: CASSLRRREIPTYF. The CDR3 nucleotides read TGTGCCAGCAGTTTGAGGCGGAGAGAAATTCCCACTTACTTC.